This T cell receptor beta chain appears in the sequencing data of a study of blood T cell repertoires in COVID-19. Turning to the study itself: From T cells, B-cell-depleted T cells, or PBMCs came the material, which was cDNA or gDNA.

CDR1 SGHKS and CDR2 YYEKEE come from the germline V gene (reference sequence). This CDR3 region has 15 residues. The germline V and J ends were trimmed by 0 bases and 10 bases, with 14 bases remaining between them. The table came from immunoSEQ multiplex PCR; TCRdb's copy has only in-frame clones and leaves some out. The sample lists 240,000 or so clones, around 83% occurring once. The clonotype originates from a man aged 25 to 40 who had recovered from COVID-19. Sequences were obtained from peripheral blood. The chain recombines TRBV5-5 with TRBJ1-6; perhaps TRBD1 as D (6 bases). The CDR3 DNA reads TGTGCCAGCAGCTTGGGTGGCAGGGGTTCCTCACCCCTCCACTTT. It codes for CASSLGGRGSSPLHF. Together with reference TRBV5-5 and TRBJ1-6, the CDR3 gives the full variable domain: DAGVTQSPTHLIKTRGQQVTLRCSPISGHKSVSWYQQVLGQGPQFIFQYYEKEERGRGNFPDRFSARQFPNYSSELNVNALLLGDSALYLCASSLGGRGSSPLHFGNGTRLTVT.